This TCR beta chain was observed in a study of T cells in Graves' hyperthyroidism and ophthalmopathy. Study overall: At the time of initial diagnosis and before any treatment, peripheral blood was collected.

Using RNA transcripts as the source, TCR beta CDR3 regions were amplified. Initially, a first-round RT-PCR of the TCR CDR3 employed the HTBI primer set. TCRdb used MiXCR to reprocess the multiplex PCR reads, holding one entry per CDR3 protein. The sample yields some 690,000 distinct CDR3 sequences, 17% seen once. Germline V gene sequence: CDR1 SGHAT, CDR2 FQNNGV. This CDR3 has 14 amino acids. Trimming took off 4 bases at V and 0 bases at J, with 7 bases between the two ends. This clonotype was seen many times. Those patients with uncontrolled infection, other autoimmune disease, pregnancy or lactation were excluded.

The TCR originated in a middle-aged man with Graves' hyperthyroidism. The gene calls are TRBV11-2 and TRBJ2-1; D remains ambiguous. The sequencing input was blood. The CDR3 region has the DNA TGTGCCAGCAGCTCGCAGAGCTCCTACAATGAGCAGTTCTTC. This gives the protein CASSSQSSYNEQFF. Together with reference TRBV11-2 and TRBJ2-1, the CDR3 gives the full variable domain: EAGVAQSPRYKIIEKRQSVAFWCNPISGHATLYWYQQILGQGPKLLIQFQNNGVVDDSQLPKDRFSAERLKGVDSTLKIQPAKLEDSAVYLCASSSQSSYNEQFFGPGTRLTVL.